Listed here are 6 T cell receptor beta chains from one sample, sequenced in a study of blood T cell repertoires in COVID-19. Some clones are missing from TCRdb's copy, which holds only in-frame ones; the method was immunoSEQ multiplex PCR. The table has about 230,000 clones, roughly nine tenths seen once. Source material: PBMCs or T cells enriched from blood (not recorded which). Receptors were obtained from a woman in her thirties with acute COVID-19.

The chain is built from TRBV5-1 and TRBJ1-1; D not certain. Germline CDR1 is SGHRS and CDR2 is YFSETQ. CDR3 length: 13 amino acids. The V end was cut by 3 bases, the J end by 2 bases, with 8 bases between. CDR3 sequence: CASSWTQNTEAFF. The CDR3 nucleotides are TGCGCCAGCAGCTGGACTCAAAACACTGAAGCTTTCTTT.

The V call is TRBV3-1 (or the pseudogene TRBV3-2), the J call TRBJ2-3; 7 nucleotides match TRBD2. CDR3 length: 13 residues. Germline loops: CDR1 LGHDT, CDR2 YNNKEL (reference sequence). After removal of 0 bases from V and 15 bases from J, the junction contained 9 bases not matched to a gene. The CDR3 DNA follows: TGTGCCAGCAGCCAAGAACTGCTAGCGGTTCTATATTTT. Protein product: CASSQELLAVLYF.

This clone was recorded only once. This chain links TRBV5-6 with TRBJ1-2, with TRBD1 as a possible D gene (6 bases). Trimming cost V 4 bases and J 6 bases, with 10 bases left between them. The CDR3 covers 12 residues. Germline loops: CDR1 SGHDT, CDR2 YYEEEE. The CDR3 DNA sequence: TGTGCCAGCAGCCCCGGGACACATGGCTACACCTTC. Encoded protein: CASSPGTHGYTF.

The chain uses TRBV28 and TRBJ2-7, with 9 bases lining up with TRBD1. The CDR3 consists of 14 residues. V lost 10 bases to trimming and J lost 3 bases; unmatched junction nucleotides: 10. Germline CDR1 reads MDHEN; CDR2 reads SYDVKM. CDR3 in DNA: TGTGCCACCGCCCCGGGACAGGGTTTCTACGAGCAGTACTTC. The encoded protein is CATAPGQGFYEQYF.

The gene calls are TRBV28 and TRBJ2-5; 7 nucleotides align to TRBD1. This CDR3 spans 16 amino acids. The germline V gene has CDR1 MDHEN and CDR2 SYDVKM. With 6 bases clipped from V and 3 bases from J, the junction kept 13 bases outside the gene matches. The CDR3 nucleotides read TGTGCCAGCAGCCCCGGGACAGTTATTGCCGAAGAGACCCAGTACTTC. It yields the protein CASSPGTVIAEETQYF.

The CDR3 nucleotides are TGTGCCAGCAGCCAGGCCGCCCAGCCCCAGCATTTT. This codes for CASSQAAQPQHF. The chain carries TRBV5-5 and TRBJ1-5; D unclear. This CDR3 region has 12 residues. Trimming removed 4 bases from V and 7 bases from J, with 9 bases in between. Germline V gene data show CDR1 as SGHKS and CDR2 as YYEKEE (reference sequence). The full variable domain, its missing parts supplied by reference TRBV5-5 and TRBJ1-5, is DAGVTQSPTHLIKTRGQQVTLRCSPISGHKSVSWYQQVLGQGPQFIFQYYEKEERGRGNFPDRFSARQFPNYSSELNVNALLLGDSALYLCASSQAAQPQHFGDGTRLSIL.